The 8 T cell receptor beta chains in this list originate from one sample, sequenced in a study of cytomegalovirus exposure and HLA in healthy donors. Sequenced by immunoSEQ multiplex PCR; TCRdb stores in-frame clones only, minus some. The table includes about 110,000 clones, 89% detected once. The sample comprised PBMCs. The receptor source for this set is a woman between 18 and 30 years old in good health and CMV-seronegative.

This clone has a single count. The gene calls are TRBV5-8 and TRBJ1-2; D is perhaps TRBD1 (5 bases). Trimming took off 4 bases at V and 2 bases at J, with 12 bases between the two ends. This CDR3 is built from 14 residues. From germline, CDR1 is SGHTS and CDR2 YDEGEE. The CDR3 nucleotides are TGTGCCAGCAGCCCGGTCGGGGGAAACTATGGCTACACCTTC. Translation gives CASSPVGGNYGYTF. Looking up the rest from reference TRBV5-8 and TRBJ1-2 gives the full variable domain: EAGVTQSPTHLIKTRGQQATLRCSPISGHTSVYWYQQALGLGLQFLLWYDEGEERNRGNFPPRFSGRQFPNYSSELNVNALELEDSALYLCASSPVGGNYGYTFGSGTRLTVV.

This chain links TRBV5-4 with TRBJ1-2, with a tentative D call TRBD1 (5 bases). The CDR3 contains 14 residues. The germline V gene encodes CDR1 SGHNT and CDR2 YYREEE (reference sequence). V lost 0 bases and J lost 2, with 8 bases in between. This CDR3 reads CASSLERQNYGYTF. CDR3 DNA: TGTGCCAGCAGCTTGGAGCGACAGAACTATGGCTACACCTTC.

The rearrangement links TRBV18 to TRBJ1-1; perhaps TRBD1 as D (6 bases). Germline-derived CDR1 and CDR2 are KGHSH and LQKENI. The CDR3 sequence is 13 residues long. V dropped 6 bases and J dropped 5 bases, with 13 bases sitting between them. DNA for the CDR3: TGTGCCAGCTCGCGGACAGTGGTGACTGAAGCTTTCTTT. It yields the protein CASSRTVVTEAFF.

The chain links TRBV5-6 to TRBJ1-2; the match to TRBD1 covers 7 bases. V shed 4 bases and J 4 bases; nucleotides not matched to a gene: 10. Germline values: CDR1 SGHDT, CDR2 YYEEEE. The CDR3 length is 15 residues. In nucleotides, the CDR3 is TGTGCCAGCAGCACGCCCGACAGGGTCGTCTATGGCTACACCTTC. Protein product: CASSTPDRVVYGYTF.

This chain uses TRBV7-9 with TRBJ2-3; 9 bases fit TRBD2. CDR3 length equals 17 residues. Losses at the gene ends were 4 bases for V and 0 bases for J; bases not matched to a gene: 8. The germline CDR1 and CDR2 sequences are SEHNR and FQNEAQ (reference sequence). The CDR3 protein is CASSYRAGGRSTDTQYF. CDR3 bases: TGTGCCAGCAGCTACCGAGCGGGGGGCCGGAGCACAGATACGCAGTATTTT.

This sequence joins TRBV7-2 and TRBJ1-1; a possible D gene is TRBD1 (5 bases). The CDR3 extends over 14 amino acids. Trimming took 7 bases from V and 4 from J, leaving 16 bases between them. Germline-derived CDR1 and CDR2 are SGHTA and FQGNSA. The CDR3 coding sequence is TGTGCCAGCACCATAGGAGGGGTGGCCACTGAAGCTTTCTTT. Protein: CASTIGGVATEAFF.

This rearrangement joins TRBV6-4 to TRBJ2-3; a possible D gene is TRBD2 (7 bases). CDR3 length: 14 residues. Trimming took 9 bases from V and 2 from J, leaving 15 bases between them. Germline CDR1 and CDR2: MRHNA and SNTAGT. CDR3 in DNA: TGTGCCAGTAGCGAAGGGGGGGCCACAGATACGCAGTATTTT. Protein: CASSEGGATDTQYF.

This chain connects TRBV28 to TRBJ1-2, with a tentative D call TRBD1 (6 bases). V gave up 5 bases and J gave up 5 bases, with 18 bases separating them. The CDR3 is 15 residues long. Germline CDR1 and CDR2: MDHEN and SYDVKM. CDR3 amino acids: CASSPQTGPAYGYTF. In DNA, the CDR3 is TGTGCCAGCAGTCCCCAGACAGGCCCCGCATATGGCTACACCTTC.